Sequencing of this T cell receptor (beta chain) was carried out in a study of T cell changes during pregnancy in multiple sclerosis. V was clipped by 3 bases and J by 6 bases; unmatched bases: 10. The CDR3 length is 15 residues. CDR1 is LNHDA, CDR2 SQIVND, per germline (reference sequence). The method was immunoSEQ multiplex PCR; TCRdb's version includes in-frame clones alone and lacks a portion of them. The sample yields 40,000 or so clones, around 93% seen once. The origin of this receptor is a female donor with multiple sclerosis, enrolled in a pregnancy study. The V call is TRBV19, the J call TRBJ1-1; 7 nucleotides line up with TRBD1. Source: CD4+ T cells from peripheral blood mononuclear cells, taken in the third trimester of pregnancy. CDR3 amino acids: CASSIYRGRGPEAFF. The CDR3 bases are TGTGCCAGTAGTATCTACAGGGGCCGGGGACCTGAAGCTTTCTTT.